This TCR beta chain was retrieved from a study of cytomegalovirus exposure and HLA in healthy donors. PCR amplification relied on 60 Vbeta primers (plus 13 Jbeta primers). Profiling relied on immunoSEQ multiplex PCR, and the TCRdb table lists in-frame clones only, not all of them. The sample has 81,000 or so clones; about three quarters are singletons. In germline, CDR1 is SGHTA, CDR2 FQGTGA. V dropped 5 bases and J dropped 3 bases, with 9 bases sitting between them. The CDR3 is 13 amino acids. This chain links TRBV7-3 with TRBJ2-3, with D maybe TRBD1 (6 bases). The sequence was obtained from a man aged 45-65 years in good health and CMV-seropositive. The sequenced sample consisted of PBMCs. CDR3 DNA: TGTGCCAGCAGCCCTGACAGGACAGATACGCAGTATTTT. Translated: CASSPDRTDTQYF.